The 17 T cell receptor beta chains listed next were all sequenced from one sample in a study of blood T cells in healthy people across ages. The second PCR ran roughly 7 to 11 cycles with a sample-barcoded 5' primer and J-beta primers. TCRdb independently ran MiXCR on the 5' RACE reads; one entry per CDR3 protein. The sample records about 640,000 distinct CDR3 sequences, about 54% being singletons. Sequencing was carried out using blood. The receptors come from a man aged 55 to 70 in good health.

V and J are TRBV6-6 and TRBJ2-5; 10 bases align to TRBD1. The V gene's germline CDR1 is MNHNY and CDR2 SVGAGI (reference sequence). V gave up 4 bases and J gave up 11 bases; unmatched junction bases: 13. This CDR3 has 15 amino acids. The CDR3 loop is CASSLDRGGSGEQYF. The DNA for the CDR3 is TGTGCCAGCAGTTTGGACAGGGGGGGATCGGGAGAGCAGTACTTC.

This clonotype occurred a few times. The chain uses TRBV12-3 or TRBV12-4 and TRBJ2-5; tentatively, D is TRBD2 (6 bases). The V gene lost 3 bases and the J gene lost 2 bases, with 13 bases spanning the gap. The CDR3 is made up of 15 amino acids. CDR3 DNA: TGTGCCAGCAGTTTGGGGCTAGCGCATCAAGAGACCCAGTACTTC. It specifies CASSLGLAHQETQYF.

This clonotype was detected only a few times. The rearrangement links TRBV12-3 or TRBV12-4 to TRBJ2-7, with D perhaps TRBD1 (5 bases). V lost 3 bases and J lost 0, with 15 bases in between. The CDR3 has 16 amino acids. This chain's CDR3 is CASSFGGAQSSYEQYF. In nucleotides, the CDR3 is TGTGCCAGCAGTTTCGGTGGGGCTCAGAGCTCCTACGAGCAGTACTTC.

This clonotype has only a few counts. The chain combines TRBV7-8 with TRBJ2-3; 8 nucleotides line up with TRBD1. The CDR3 spans 15 residues. The junction had 8 bases not matched to a gene; V was cut back by 5 bases and J by 4 bases. In germline, CDR1 is SGHVS, CDR2 FQNEAQ. The CDR3 protein is CASSMSRGRADTQYF. CDR3 coding DNA: TGTGCCAGCAGCATGAGCAGGGGGCGCGCAGATACGCAGTATTTT.

A few counts support this clonotype. The chain couples TRBV6-1 to TRBJ2-7; the D is unclear. There are 13 residues in the CDR3. CDR1 and CDR2 from the germline V gene are MNHNS and SASEGT. Trimming left V 5 bases short and J 2 bases short, with 10 bases between. CDR3 amino acids: CASSRTSTYEQYF. In DNA, the CDR3 is TGTGCCAGCAGTCGGACGTCTACCTACGAGCAGTACTTC.

The chain couples TRBV20-1 to TRBJ2-7; 9 nucleotides agree with TRBD2. With V trimmed by 0 bases and J by 3 bases, 6 bases remained unmatched. The CDR3 is made up of 15 amino acids. Germline CDR1 and CDR2: DFQATT and SNEGSKA (reference sequence). CDR3 DNA: TGCAGTGCTAGAGATCATGGCGGGGGGGACTACGAGCAGTACTTC. Translated: CSARDHGGGDYEQYF.

The rearrangement joins TRBV20-1 to TRBJ2-7, with 7 bases aligning to TRBD2. Germline CDR1 and CDR2: DFQATT and SNEGSKA (reference sequence). This CDR3 contains 14 residues. After removal of 1 base from V and 3 bases from J, the junction contained 6 bases not matched to a gene. Here the CDR3 reads CSARGVTSNYEQYF. The CDR3, as DNA: TGCAGTGCTAGAGGGGTGACTAGCAACTACGAGCAGTACTTC.

The rearrangement links TRBV3-1 to TRBJ2-5; D tentatively fits TRBD1 or TRBD2 (6 bases each). This CDR3 has 15 amino acids. The V end was cut by 6 bases, the J end by 4 bases, with 18 bases between. Germline loops: CDR1 LGHDT, CDR2 YNNKEL (reference sequence). The CDR3 bases are TGTGCCAGCAGTCAAATGTCCGGGGGCTCAGAGACCCAGTACTTC. This gives the protein CASSQMSGGSETQYF.

The chain couples TRBV29-1 to TRBJ1-2, with 7 bases lining up with TRBD1. Germline assignment: CDR1 SQVTM and CDR2 ANQGSEA. The junction had 7 bases not matched to a gene; V was cut back by 2 bases and J by 13 bases. The CDR3 has 11 amino acids. The CDR3 nucleotides read TGCAGCGTTGAAATCGGGACAGTGAGCACCTTC. It is translated as CSVEIGTVSTF. The full variable domain, in which reference TRBV29-1 and TRBJ1-2 provide the parts outside the CDR3, is SAVISQKPSRDICQRGTSLTIQCQVDSQVTMMFWYRQQPGQSLTLIATANQGSEATYESGFVIDKFPISRPNLTFSTLTVSNMSPEDSSIYLCSVEIGTVSTFGSGTRLTVV.

The chain carries TRBV18 and TRBJ2-7; tentative D call: TRBD1 (6 bases). Between the trimmed V and J ends, which lost 5 bases and 2 bases, there was a span of 13 bases. Germline-derived CDR1 and CDR2 are KGHSH and LQKENI. This CDR3 region has 14 residues. This CDR3 reads CASSADSTTYEQYF. CDR3 in DNA: TGTGCCAGCTCAGCGGACAGTACAACCTACGAGCAGTACTTC.

J is TRBJ2-1 and V is TRBV5-1; possibly TRBD1 for D (5 bases). Germline V gives CDR1 SGHRS, CDR2 YFSETQ. With 2 bases removed from V and 7 bases from J, the gap between germline ends came to 13 bases. The CDR3 extends over 14 amino acids. CDR3: CASSFSGNVNEQFF. The CDR3 nucleotides read TGCGCCAGCAGCTTCTCAGGGAACGTAAATGAGCAGTTCTTC.

The CDR3, as DNA: TGTGCCAGCAGCTTGGACAGTTATTCACCCCTCCACTTT. Its protein product is CASSLDSYSPLHF. V is TRBV5-5 and J is TRBJ1-6; D uncertain. The V gene's germline CDR1 is SGHKS and CDR2 YYEKEE (reference sequence). This CDR3 comprises 13 residues. With 0 bases removed from V and 8 bases from J, the gap between germline ends came to 6 bases.

The CDR3 coding sequence is TGCAGTGTTAGGGCCAACGCGGGGACTGAAGCTTTCTTT. Protein sequence: CSVRANAGTEAFF. This chain links TRBV20-1 with TRBJ1-1; D unclear. The CDR3 loop spans 13 amino acids. The V gene lost 7 bases and the J gene lost 5 bases, with 17 bases spanning the gap. Per germline, CDR1 DFQATT and CDR2 SNEGSKA (reference sequence).

This clonotype was seen more than once but under ten times. V gene TRBV15 combines with J gene TRBJ2-1; D may correspond to TRBD1 or TRBD2 (5 bases each). From germline, CDR1 is LNHNV and CDR2 YYDKDF (reference sequence). This CDR3 contains 13 residues. V lost 0 bases to trimming and J lost 13 bases, with 13 bases between them. Here the CDR3 reads CATSRDHGTVQFF. CDR3 nucleotide sequence: TGTGCCACCAGCAGAGATCACGGGACGGTCCAGTTCTTC.

The chain has TRBV20-1 and TRBJ2-5, with 9 nucleotides matching TRBD2. Germline V lookup: CDR1 DFQATT, CDR2 SNEGSKA (reference sequence). The CDR3 sequence is 14 residues long. The V and J ends lost 6 bases and 2 bases, in that order; junction bases with no gene match: 7. CDR3 nucleotide sequence: TGCAGTGCGCCTCTGGGACTAGCACAAGAGACCCAGTACTTC. This translates into CSAPLGLAQETQYF.

J is TRBJ2-1 and V is TRBV10-3, with 11 bases fitting TRBD2. Germline V gives CDR1 ENHRY, CDR2 SYGVKD. V shed 4 bases and J 6 bases; nucleotides not matched to a gene: 11. The CDR3 is 17 amino acids. CDR3 DNA: TGTGCCATCAGTGTAGGCGCCGGGACTAGCGGAGTCAATGAGCAGTTCTTC. Protein sequence: CAISVGAGTSGVNEQFF.

This clonotype came up a few times. The chain couples TRBV27 to TRBJ1-6; 8 nucleotides line up with TRBD1. V trimming: 2 bases; J trimming: 8 bases; junction bases outside the gene matches: 11. This CDR3 contains 17 residues. Germline CDR1 reads MNHEY; CDR2 reads SMNVEV (reference sequence). The CDR3 here is CASSLPTDRALDSPLHF. Written as DNA, the CDR3 is TGTGCCAGCAGTTTACCAACGGACAGGGCCCTTGATTCACCCCTCCACTTT.